A single sample gave rise to the 19 T cell receptor beta chains below, sequenced in a study of glioma-infiltrating T cells. TCR alpha and beta CDR3 regions were amplified from RNA using iRepertoire nested multiplex PCR. TCRdb recomputed calls from the multiplex PCR reads with MiXCR, one row per CDR3 protein. The table lists 300,000 to 450,000 distinct CDR3 sequences, around 38% of them singletons. Source material: glioma tissue, nonneoplastic brain tissue, or PBMCs (not recorded which). Receptors originate from a human donor with low-grade glioma or glioblastoma, undergoing nonglioma brain surgery, or in good health (not recorded which).

This clonotype was detected ten times or more. V gene TRBV28 combines with J gene TRBJ2-2; D may be TRBD1 or TRBD2 (5 bases each). V lost 7 bases to trimming and J lost 0 bases, with 15 bases between them. The CDR3 length is 16 residues. Germline V gives CDR1 MDHEN, CDR2 SYDVKM. The CDR3, as DNA: TGTGCCAGCACCGCCTCTGGGACGGCGAACACCGGGGAGCTGTTTTTT. It translates to CASTASGTANTGELFF.

This clonotype showed up many times. This chain joins TRBV27 and TRBJ2-7; 9 bases fit TRBD2. Germline lookup yields CDR1 MNHEY and CDR2 SMNVEV (reference sequence). J lost 4 bases, V lost 0 bases, and 7 bases had no gene match. This CDR3 has 16 residues. In nucleotides, the CDR3 is TGTGCCAGCAGTTTATCAGGCGGGAGGGCGGTGTACGAGCAGTACTTC. It is translated as CASSLSGGRAVYEQYF.

The genes are TRBV12-3 or TRBV12-4 and TRBJ2-7, with D possibly TRBD2 on 5 matching bases. The CDR3 covers 14 residues. Trimming pared 1 base from V and 8 bases from J, leaving 15 bases between. CDR3 protein: CASSLGGDPYKQYF. CDR3 DNA: TGTGCCAGCAGTTTAGGGGGAGACCCATACAAGCAGTACTTC.

The chain has TRBV7-6 and TRBJ1-5; possible D gene TRBD1, 6 bases. Trimming pared 2 bases from V and 1 base from J, leaving 21 bases between. Germline V gene sequence: CDR1 SGHVS, CDR2 FNYEAQ. The CDR3 sequence is 19 residues long. CDR3 DNA sequence: TGTGCCAGCAGCTTATCGATAAGTTCGCACAGGGCGAGCAATCAGCCCCAGCATTTT. Amino acids: CASSLSISSHRASNQPQHF.

Details on this clonotype: Mismatch with germline at one junction end may stem from a read error. J is TRBJ2-1 and V is TRBV11-1; the D call may be TRBD1 or TRBD2 (5 bases each). The CDR3 totals 20 residues. Germline V gene data show CDR1 as SGHAT and CDR2 as FQDESV (reference sequence). CDR3 region: CASRPHPSGSPSPRYDEQFF. Written as DNA, the CDR3 is TGTGCCAGCAGACCTCATCCCTCAGGGAGTCCCTCACCTCGCTACGATGAGCAGTTCTTC. The full variable domain, rest sourced from reference TRBV11-1 and TRBJ2-1, is EAEVAQSPRYKITEKSQAVAFWCDPISGHATLYWYRQILGQGPELLVQFQDESVVDDSQLPKDRFSAERLKGVDSTLKIQPAELGDSAMYLCASRPHPSGSPSPRYDEQFFGPGTRLTVL.

The chain joins TRBV3-1 to TRBJ2-1; D gene unclear. The V gene's germline CDR1 is LGHDT and CDR2 YNNKEL (reference sequence). The CDR3 runs to 12 residues. The ends were cut back, 0 bases at V and 6 bases at J, with 3 bases in the middle. CDR3 coding DNA: TGTGCCAGCAGCCAAGACGCCAATGAGCAGTTCTTC. Residues: CASSQDANEQFF.

There are a few counts of this clonotype. This rearrangement joins TRBV6-1 to TRBJ2-7; D perhaps matches TRBD1 (6 bases). V shed 6 bases and J shed 5 bases, with 14 bases lying between them. The germline gives CDR1 MNHNS, CDR2 SASEGT. The CDR3 is 13 amino acids. The chain's CDR3 is CASSPYRDHEQYF. The CDR3 DNA reads as TGTGCCAGCAGCCCCTACAGGGACCACGAGCAGTACTTC.

The table lists this clonotype with a few counts. This rearrangement joins TRBV15 to TRBJ2-1, with D uncertain. The CDR3 contains 12 residues. Trimming took 5 bases from V and 9 from J, leaving 11 bases between them. CDR1 LNHNV and CDR2 YYDKDF come from the germline V gene (reference sequence). CDR3 amino acids: CATSPPGGEQFF. For the CDR3, the DNA is TGTGCCACCAGCCCCCCAGGTGGTGAGCAGTTCTTC.

Only one count was recorded for this clonotype. A much larger clone lies a single base off, so this may be a read error. The J gene is TRBJ1-2, the V gene TRBV15; D is unclear. The CDR3 has 14 amino acids. Germline values: CDR1 LNHNV, CDR2 YYDKDF (reference sequence). CDR3 protein: CATGREGTNYGYTF. The CDR3 DNA is TGTGCCACCGGCAGAGAAGGTACTAACTATGGCTACACCTTC.

The gene calls are TRBV4-1 and TRBJ2-4, with TRBD2 identical over 10 bases. Germline V gene sequence: CDR1 MGHRA, CDR2 YSYEKL. The CDR3 has 18 residues. The V segment lost 1 base and the J segment 1 base; nucleotides outside the gene matches: 7. The CDR3 nucleotides are TGCGCCAGCAGCCAAGGCCGTCTAGCGGGAGTGGCCAAAAACATTCAGTACTTC. This codes for CASSQGRLAGVAKNIQYF.

Many counts were recorded for this clonotype. The chain carries TRBV6-5 and TRBJ2-7, with D unclear. The CDR3 is 14 amino acids. Germline values: CDR1 MNHEY, CDR2 SVGAGI. V lost 0 bases and J lost 5, with 11 bases in between. The CDR3 sequence is CASSYSILGNEQYF. The CDR3 DNA reads as TGTGCCAGCAGTTACTCGATTTTGGGAAACGAGCAGTACTTC.

This clonotype was observed a few times. V usage is TRBV20-1 and J usage is TRBJ2-7; 11 positions match TRBD2. Germline V gene sequence: CDR1 DFQATT, CDR2 SNEGSKA (reference sequence). CDR3 length equals 13 residues. Unmatched junction bases numbered 6, after V lost 6 bases and J lost 5 bases. CDR3 sequence (DNA): TGCAGTGCCCCCCCTAGCGGGAGGAACGAGCAGTACTTC. Translated, it gives CSAPPSGRNEQYF.

This clonotype was seen at least ten times. This chain joins TRBV28 and TRBJ1-3, with D possibly being TRBD1 (6 bases). The CDR3 runs 15 residues. Trimming left V 5 bases short and J 0 bases short, with 11 bases between. CDR1 MDHEN and CDR2 SYDVKM come from the germline V gene. CDR3 nucleotide sequence: TGTGCCAGCAGTATCTGGACAGCCTCTGGAAACACCATATATTTT. Its translation is CASSIWTASGNTIYF.

This clonotype was counted many times. The chain is built from TRBV7-2 and TRBJ2-3; possible D gene TRBD2, 5 bases. Germline CDR1 is SGHTA and CDR2 is FQGNSA. V dropped 0 bases and J dropped 4 bases, with 8 bases sitting between them. The CDR3 covers 14 residues. Written as DNA, the CDR3 is TGTGCCAGCAGCTTAGCGGGAGCAGCAGATACGCAGTATTTT. As protein: CASSLAGAADTQYF. The complete variable domain, with remaining parts taken from reference TRBV7-2 and TRBJ2-3, reads GAGVSQSPSNKVTEKGKDVELRCDPISGHTALYWYRQSLGQGLEFLIYFQGNSAPDKSGLPSDRFSAERTGGSVSTLTIQRTQQEDSAVYLCASSLAGAADTQYFGPGTRLTVL.

Remarks on this clonotype: Relative to the germline gene, one junction end is altered; a read error may explain this. This chain joins TRBV27 and TRBJ1-1; 8 nucleotides align to TRBD1. Germline CDR1 and CDR2: MNHEY and SMNVEV (reference sequence). CDR3 length: 15 residues. CDR3 DNA sequence: TGTGCCGGCAGTCCCTGGGACAGGAGAGACACTGAAGCTTTCTTT. Translation gives CAGSPWDRRDTEAFF.

Comment on this clonotype: A much larger clonotype is one base distant, so this may be a read error. The chain joins TRBV27 to TRBJ2-3, with 8 bases that match TRBD2. The V gene's germline CDR1 is MNHEY and CDR2 SMNVEV (reference sequence). The CDR3 is made up of 16 amino acids. V dropped 5 bases and J dropped 0; count of bases not matched to a gene: 7. The CDR3 DNA reads TGTGCCAGCAGTCCGCAACTAGCGGCTAGCACAGATACGCAGTATTTT. Translation gives CASSPQLAASTDTQYF.

Concerning this clonotype itself: At one boundary the junction diverges from the germline segment, which might be a read error. V is TRBV5-4 and J is TRBJ2-3, with 12 bases aligning to TRBD2. Looked up from germline, CDR1 is SGHNT and CDR2 is YYREEE (reference sequence). The CDR3 length is 18 residues. The DNA of the CDR3 is TGTGCCAGCAGCACCGGACTAGCGGGACAAGCTAGCACAGATGCGCAGTATTTT. It is translated as CASSTGLAGQASTDAQYF.

This chain joins TRBV6-2 or TRBV6-3 and TRBJ2-7; the D gene is possibly TRBD2 (5 bases). The CDR3 has 16 residues. V was cut by 0 bases and J by 7 bases, with 19 bases left in between. CDR1 is MNHEY, CDR2 SVGEGT, per germline. The CDR3 sequence: CASSYSSLRDYNEQYF. CDR3 DNA: TGTGCCAGCAGTTACTCGAGTCTGAGGGATTACAATGAGCAGTACTTC.

The V gene is TRBV7-2, the J gene TRBJ2-7; 8 nucleotides line up with TRBD1. The CDR3 sequence is 16 residues long. In germline, CDR1 is SGHTA, CDR2 FQGNSA. Trimming cost V 3 bases and J 2 bases; bases outside gene matches: 9. CDR3 loop: CASSLAGQGRPYEQYF. The CDR3 DNA sequence: TGTGCCAGCAGCTTGGCCGGACAGGGCCGTCCCTACGAGCAGTACTTC.